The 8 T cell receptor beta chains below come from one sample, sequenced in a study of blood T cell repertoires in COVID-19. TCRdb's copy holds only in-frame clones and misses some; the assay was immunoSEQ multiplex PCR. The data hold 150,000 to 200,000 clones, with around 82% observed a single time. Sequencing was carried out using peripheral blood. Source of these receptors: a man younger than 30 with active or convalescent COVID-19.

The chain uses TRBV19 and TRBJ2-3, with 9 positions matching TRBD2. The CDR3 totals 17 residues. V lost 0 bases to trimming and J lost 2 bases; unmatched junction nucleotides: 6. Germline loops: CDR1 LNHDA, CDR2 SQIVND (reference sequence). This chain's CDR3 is CASSIDPTSGYTDTQYF. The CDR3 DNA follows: TGTGCCAGTAGTATAGACCCGACTAGCGGATACACAGATACGCAGTATTTT. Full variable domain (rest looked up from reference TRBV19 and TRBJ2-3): DGGITQSPKYLFRKEGQNVTLSCEQNLNHDAMYWYRQDPGQGLRLIYYSQIVNDFQKGDIAEGYSVSREKKESFPLTVTSAQKNPTAFYLCASSIDPTSGYTDTQYFGPGTRLTVL.

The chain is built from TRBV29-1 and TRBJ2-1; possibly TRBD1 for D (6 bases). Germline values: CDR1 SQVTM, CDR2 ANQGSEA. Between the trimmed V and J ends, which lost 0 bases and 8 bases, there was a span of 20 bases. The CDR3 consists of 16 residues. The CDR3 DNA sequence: TGCAGCGTTGAAGATCGAACAGGGAAACATTGGTATGAGCAGTTCTTC. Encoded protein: CSVEDRTGKHWYEQFF.

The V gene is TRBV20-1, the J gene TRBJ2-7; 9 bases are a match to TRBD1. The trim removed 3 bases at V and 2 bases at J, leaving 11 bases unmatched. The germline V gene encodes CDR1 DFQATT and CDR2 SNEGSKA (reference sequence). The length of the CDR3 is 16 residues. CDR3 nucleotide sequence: TGCAGTGCTAGTGGGGACAGGGTAAGGGGTCCCTACGAGCAGTACTTC. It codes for CSASGDRVRGPYEQYF.

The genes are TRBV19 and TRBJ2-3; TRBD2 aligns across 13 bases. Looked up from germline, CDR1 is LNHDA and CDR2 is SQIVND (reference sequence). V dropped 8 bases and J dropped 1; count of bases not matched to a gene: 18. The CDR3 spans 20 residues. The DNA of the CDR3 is TGTGCCAGTCGGCGGGATCCGGGACTAGCGGGATCGCACGGCACAGATACGCAGTATTTT. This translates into CASRRDPGLAGSHGTDTQYF.

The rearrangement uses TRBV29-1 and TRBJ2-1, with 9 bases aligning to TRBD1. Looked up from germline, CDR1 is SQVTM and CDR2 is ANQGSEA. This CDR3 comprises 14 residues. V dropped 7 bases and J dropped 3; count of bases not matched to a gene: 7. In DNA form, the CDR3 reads TGCAGCGCCCGCCGGGACAGGGACTACAATGAGCAGTTCTTC. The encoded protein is CSARRDRDYNEQFF.

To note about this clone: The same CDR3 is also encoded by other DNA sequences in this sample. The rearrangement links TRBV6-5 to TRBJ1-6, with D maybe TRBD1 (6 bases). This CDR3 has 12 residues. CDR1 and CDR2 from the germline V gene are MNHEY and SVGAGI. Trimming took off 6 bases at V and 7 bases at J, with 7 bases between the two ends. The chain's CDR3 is CASSRGNSPLHF. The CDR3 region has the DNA TGTGCCAGCAGCAGGGGCAATTCACCCCTCCACTTT.

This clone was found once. The CDR3 DNA is TGTGCCAGCAGCGCCTCCGGGACAGGGCTCTCTTATGGCTACACCTTC. Translated, it gives CASSASGTGLSYGYTF. The chain combines TRBV3-1 (or the pseudogene TRBV3-2) with TRBJ1-2; 9 bases are a match to TRBD1. V was clipped by 5 bases and J by 5 bases; unmatched bases: 12. The germline gives CDR1 LGHDT, CDR2 YNNKEL (reference sequence). This CDR3 contains 16 residues.

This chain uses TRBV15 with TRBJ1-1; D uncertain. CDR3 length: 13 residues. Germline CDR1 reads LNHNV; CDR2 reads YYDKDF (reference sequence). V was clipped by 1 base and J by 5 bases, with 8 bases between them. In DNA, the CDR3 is TGTGCCACCAGCAGAGGTCGTGAGACTGAAGCTTTCTTT. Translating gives CATSRGRETEAFF.